The rows below give T cell receptor beta chains drawn from one sample of a study of cytomegalovirus exposure and HLA in healthy donors. Only in-frame clones appear in the TCRdb table, and some are missing; sequencing was by immunoSEQ multiplex PCR. The top ten clones hold 6.3% of a sample with about 37,000 clones, roughly 81% of them seen once. Sequenced material: PBMCs. The receptors shown here come from a young man in good health and CMV-seronegative. Each CDR3 is given with its conserved first and last residue. The D gene is left open where the match is weak. A clone size is listed for some rows: how often the clone was seen (once, few, many), or a class if it is expanded.

j_call d_call v_call clone_size cdr3_nt cdr3_aa
TRBJ1-2 TRBD1 TRBV6-6 once TGTGCCAGCAGTACCCCAGGACAGGGCGGCTATGGCTACACCTTC CASSTPGQGGYGYTF
TRBJ2-6 - TRBV4-2 - TGTGCCAGCAGCCAAGAGGGGGGATCTGGGGCCAACGTCCTGACTTTC CASSQEGGSGANVLTF
TRBJ2-5 - TRBV7-9 - TGTGCCAGCAGCTTATTTGGAGGGGAGGCGCAAGAGACCCAGTACTTC CASSLFGGEAQETQYF
TRBJ1-1 - TRBV29-1 once TGCAGCGTTGAACCGGGATGGACTGAAGCTTTCTTT CSVEPGWTEAFF
TRBJ2-1 TRBD2 TRBV27 - TGTGCCAGCAGTTCCATACTGCGGGAGGGCCCCTACAATGAGCAGTTCTTC CASSSILREGPYNEQFF
TRBJ2-2 TRBD2 TRBV27 - TGTGCCAGCAGTTCACCCACGAACCGAGGACTAGCGGGAGCACGGTATACCGGGGAGCTGTTTTTT CASSSPTNRGLAGARYTGELFF
TRBJ2-7 TRBD1 TRBV4-2 - TGTGCCAGCAGCCAAGGGACAGGGGGGGGCGAGCAGTACTTC CASSQGTGGGEQYF
TRBJ1-5 TRBD1 TRBV7-7 once TGTGCTAGCAGACCTAAAGACAGGGGAGAGAATCAGCCCCAGCATTTT CASRPKDRGENQPQHF
TRBJ2-3 - TRBV9 - TGTGCCAGCAGCCCCCGGTCCGGAGGGGGCACAGATACGCAGTATTTT CASSPRSGGGTDTQYF
TRBJ1-5 - TRBV27 - TGTGCCAGCAGTTTAAGGGGGACTAAGCCCCAGCATTTT CASSLRGTKPQHF
TRBJ2-1 TRBD2 TRBV6-5 - TGTGCCAGCAGTTACAGCGGTGGCGGGAGAAAGCAGTTCTTC CASSYSGGGRKQFF
TRBJ2-7 - TRBV5-4 - TGTGCCAGCAGCCCGGACGGGAGCTACGAGCAGTACTTC CASSPDGSYEQYF
TRBJ2-7 - TRBV7-3 - TGTGCCAGCAGCCCCACTTCTGTAGGGGCCTACGAGCAGTACTTC CASSPTSVGAYEQYF
TRBJ2-3 TRBD2 TRBV11-2 - TGTGCCAGCACCTGGAGGGGTAGCGGGACTGGGGGAGATACGCAGTATTTT CASTWRGSGTGGDTQYF
TRBJ1-1 TRBD1 TRBV19 - TGTGCCAGTATCACCGGGACAGGGGGGACTGAAGCTTTCTTT CASITGTGGTEAFF
TRBJ1-3 - TRBV4-1 few TGCGCCAGCAGCCAAGATGGGGGCAGAAACACCATATATTTT CASSQDGGRNTIYF
TRBJ2-1 TRBD2 TRBV5-3 once TGTGCCAGAAGACGTAGCGGGGGGGCTTGGTCCTACAATGAGCAGTTCTTC CARRRSGGAWSYNEQFF
TRBJ1-6 - TRBV19 - TGTGCCAGTAGCGGCTCCAGGGGATCTTCACCCCTCCACTTT CASSGSRGSSPLHF
TRBJ2-5 - TRBV2 - TGTGCCACCTTGACTAATTTCCAAGAGACCCAGTACTTC CATLTNFQETQYF
TRBJ2-1 TRBD2 TRBV5-1 - TGCGCCAGCAGCAGGGACCTAGCGGGAGACGTTAATGAGCAGTTCTTC CASSRDLAGDVNEQFF
TRBJ2-3 - TRBV5-6 - TGTGCCAGCAGCCAGCCTCCCACAGCAGATACGCAGTATTTT CASSQPPTADTQYF
TRBJ2-1 - TRBV28 - TGTGCCACCGCTTCAGGGACTAATGAGCAGTTCTTC CATASGTNEQFF
TRBJ1-2 - TRBV27 - TGTGCCAGCGGAAAACGGACAGCACCTAACTATGGCTACACCTTC CASGKRTAPNYGYTF
TRBJ1-1 - TRBV30 - TGTGCCTGGAGCAAACAGGGGAACACTGAAGCTTTCTTT CAWSKQGNTEAFF
TRBJ2-5 - TRBV7-3 - TGTGCCAGCAGCTTCCGCCCCAGGTATCGAATTCGGACCCAGTACTTC CASSFRPRYRIRTQYF
TRBJ1-1 TRBD1 TRBV6-6 - TGTGCCAGCAGTGAGGGACAGGGTGAAGCTTTCTTT CASSEGQGEAFF
TRBJ1-2 TRBD1 TRBV2 few TGTGCCAGCACCCAGGGACAGGGTAACTATGGCTACACCTTC CASTQGQGNYGYTF
TRBJ1-4 TRBD1 TRBV4-2 - TGTGCCAGCAGCCAAGATGCGACAGGGGGCATCGGAACTAATGAAAAACTGTTTTTT CASSQDATGGIGTNEKLFF
TRBJ2-3 TRBD1 TRBV7-9 - TGTGCCAGCAGCATCGGGCAGGGGACAGGGGGCCGCACAGATACGCAGTATTTT CASSIGQGTGGRTDTQYF
TRBJ2-7 - TRBV6-6 - TGTGCCAGCAGTTACCGGGACATCTACGAGCAGTACTTC CASSYRDIYEQYF
TRBJ2-1 - TRBV5-1 - TGCGCCAGCAGCTTAGGTCCCCCCGCGGCTACTTCCTACAATGAGCAGTTCTTC CASSLGPPAATSYNEQFF
TRBJ2-7 TRBD1 TRBV29-1 - TGCAGCGTTGAAGGTATCCCGGACAGGGGGCCCTACGAGCAGTACTTC CSVEGIPDRGPYEQYF
TRBJ2-1 TRBD1 TRBV10-3 medium-sized TGTGCCATCAGTGAGTCGAGTGGGATGACAGGGGAGGACAATGAGCAGTTCTTC CAISESSGMTGEDNEQFF